In its sample, the clone carrying this T cell receptor (beta chain) was seen a few times. Antigen unknown. The source of the sample is a study of cytomegalovirus exposure and HLA in healthy donors. About the research overall: Early released data comprised around 80 million unique TCRs from HLA-typed donors. General observations from the study: Apparent HLA restriction characterized most CMV-associated TCR beta chains in a later analysis. Immune exposure data for these donors was limited to CMV serostatus.

The donors comprised healthy bone marrow donors. Trimming pared 6 bases from V and 2 bases from J, leaving 11 bases between. Germline-derived CDR1 and CDR2 are MDHEN and SYDVKM. The CDR3 length is 14 residues. With 60 Vbeta and 13 Jbeta primers, the PCR was carried out. Clones were sequenced by immunoSEQ multiplex PCR, and TCRdb holds only the in-frame ones, with some missing. The profile covers 85,000 to 95,000 clones, with about 60% appearing a single time and roughly 6.8% taken by the ten largest. The source of this sequence is a woman in her 30s in good health and CMV-seronegative. Sequencing used PBMCs. The gene calls are TRBV28 and TRBJ1-3; tentatively, D is TRBD1 (5 bases). The CDR3: CASSPPGAGNTIYF. For the CDR3, the DNA is TGTGCCAGCAGCCCCCCGGGGGCTGGAAACACCATATATTTT. Drawing the rest from reference TRBV28 and TRBJ1-3, the complete variable domain is DVKVTQSSRYLVKRTGEKVFLECVQDMDHENMFWYRQDPGLGLRLIYFSYDVKMKEKGDIPEGYSVSREKKERFSLILESASTNQTSMYLCASSPPGAGNTIYFGEGSWLTVV.